The next 6 T cell receptor beta chains were all read from a single sample in a study of identical twins. TCRdb redid the calling of the 5' RACE reads with MiXCR, one entry per CDR3 protein. The repertoire consists of about 720,000 distinct CDR3 sequences, with 8.5% to 9% occurring once and the leading ten covering roughly 0.9%. The same sample was also studied in work on yellow fever vaccine responses in identical twins.

The sequencing sample was made of PBMCs. These receptor sequences come from a woman between 18 and 30 years old in good health.

This sequence joins TRBV9 and TRBJ2-3, with D possibly being TRBD1 (5 bases). CDR1 is SGDLS and CDR2 is YYNGEE in the germline V gene. Deletions cut 3 bases from V and 7 bases from J, with 9 bases between. This CDR3 has 12 amino acids. The CDR3 loop reads CASSGGGNTQYF. The CDR3, as DNA: TGTGCCAGCAGCGGGGGCGGCAATACGCAGTATTTT.

This clonotype was seen a handful of times. The chain combines TRBV9 with TRBJ2-1; D is uncertain. Germline V CDR1 and CDR2: SGDLS, YYNGEE. The CDR3 consists of 16 residues. V lost 4 bases and J 0 bases, leaving 14 bases between the germline ends. The CDR3 is CASSPSPVSSYNEQFF. In nucleotides, the CDR3 is TGTGCCAGCAGCCCCTCCCCTGTAAGCTCCTACAATGAGCAGTTCTTC.

This clonotype was seen more than once but under ten times. This chain joins TRBV6-1 and TRBJ2-4, with D unclear. Trimming took off 6 bases at V and 0 bases at J, with 9 bases between the two ends. Germline loops: CDR1 MNHNS, CDR2 SASEGT. CDR3 length equals 14 residues. The CDR3 DNA is TGTGCCAGCAGGGTCCACCAAGCCAAAAACATTCAGTACTTC. Translating it yields CASRVHQAKNIQYF.

This clonotype was seen only a few times. The chain links TRBV5-1 to TRBJ2-3, with 8 bases fitting TRBD2. After removal of 6 bases from V and 0 bases from J, the junction contained 6 bases not matched to a gene. This CDR3 is 15 amino acids long. The germline V gene has CDR1 SGHRS and CDR2 YFSETQ. The CDR3 reads CASTLRGGSTDTQYF. CDR3 in DNA: TGCGCCAGCACCTTACGGGGGGGTAGCACAGATACGCAGTATTTT. Full variable domain (rest looked up from reference TRBV5-1 and TRBJ2-3): KAGVTQTPRYLIKTRGQQVTLSCSPISGHRSVSWYQQTPGQGLQFLFEYFSETQRNKGNFPGRFSGRQFSNSRSEMNVSTLELGDSALYLCASTLRGGSTDTQYFGPGTRLTVL.

This clonotype was seen many times. The chain employs TRBV29-1 and TRBJ2-2, with 7 nucleotides matching TRBD1. Germline CDR1 is SQVTM and CDR2 is ANQGSEA. V lost 7 bases, J lost 7 bases, and 15 bases stayed unmatched. The CDR3 extends over 15 amino acids. For the CDR3, the DNA is TGCAGCGCAAACTTCGAAGGGGGCCTGCACGGGGAGCTGTTTTTT. Translating gives CSANFEGGLHGELFF.

The chain recombines TRBV27 with TRBJ2-5; the D is unclear. Trimming shortened V by 5 bases and J by 0 bases, and 16 bases separated the two germline ends. There are 16 residues in the CDR3. CDR1 and CDR2 from the germline V gene are MNHEY and SMNVEV (reference sequence). CDR3 coding DNA: TGTGCCAGCAGTACGATAGGCTTATCGAACCAAGAGACCCAGTACTTC. Translation gives CASSTIGLSNQETQYF.